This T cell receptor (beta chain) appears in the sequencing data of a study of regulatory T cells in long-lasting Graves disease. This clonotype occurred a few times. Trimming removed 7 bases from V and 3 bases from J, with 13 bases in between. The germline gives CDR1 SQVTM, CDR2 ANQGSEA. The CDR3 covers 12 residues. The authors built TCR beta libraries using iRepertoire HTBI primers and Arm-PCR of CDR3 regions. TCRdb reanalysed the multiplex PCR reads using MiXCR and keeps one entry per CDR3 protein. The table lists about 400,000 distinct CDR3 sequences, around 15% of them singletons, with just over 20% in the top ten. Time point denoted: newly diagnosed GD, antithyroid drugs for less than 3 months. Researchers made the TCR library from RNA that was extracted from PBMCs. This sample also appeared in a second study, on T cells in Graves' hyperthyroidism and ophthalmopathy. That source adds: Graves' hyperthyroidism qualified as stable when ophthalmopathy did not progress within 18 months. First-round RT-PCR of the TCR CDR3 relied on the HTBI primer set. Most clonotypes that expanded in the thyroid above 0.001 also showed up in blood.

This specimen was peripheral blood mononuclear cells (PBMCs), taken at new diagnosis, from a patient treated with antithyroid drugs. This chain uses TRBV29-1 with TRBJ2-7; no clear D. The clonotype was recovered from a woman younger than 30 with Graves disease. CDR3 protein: CSGTDGYYEQYF. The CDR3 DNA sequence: TGCAGCGGGACCGACGGATACTACGAGCAGTACTTC.